This TCR beta chain was sequenced during a study of CD8 T cells in Susac syndrome. Turning to this clonotype: Its antigen is as yet unknown.

The study's findings and limits: The study conceded that relatively few individuals underwent its TCR sequencing and HLA analysis.

The authors reverse transcribed about 0.45 to 1 ug RNA with random hexamers. The authors amplified TCR beta CDR3 across 54 Vbeta and 13 Jbeta using immunoSEQ multiplex PCR. TCRdb reprocessed the immunoSEQ multiplex PCR reads via MiXCR and lists one record per CDR3 protein. The sample lists 250,000 to 350,000 distinct CDR3 sequences, 90% to 95% occurring once. With 7 bases removed from V and 0 bases from J, the gap between germline ends came to 15 bases. The germline V gene encodes CDR1 LNHDA and CDR2 SQIVND (reference sequence). The CDR3 runs to 15 residues. Each multiple sclerosis control was a treatment-naive patient with relapsing-remitting disease that was either stable or active. Negative isolation was used for CD8+ and CD4+ T cells, and FACS enrichment was applied to TEMRA cells.

V and J are TRBV19 and TRBJ1-1; D is perhaps TRBD1 (6 bases). This TCR was recovered from a human donor with multiple sclerosis. Sample: CD4+ T cells from PBMCs. CDR3 sequence: CASTRQVVMNTEAFF. The CDR3 coding sequence is TGTGCCAGTACCAGACAGGTCGTAATGAACACTGAAGCTTTCTTT.